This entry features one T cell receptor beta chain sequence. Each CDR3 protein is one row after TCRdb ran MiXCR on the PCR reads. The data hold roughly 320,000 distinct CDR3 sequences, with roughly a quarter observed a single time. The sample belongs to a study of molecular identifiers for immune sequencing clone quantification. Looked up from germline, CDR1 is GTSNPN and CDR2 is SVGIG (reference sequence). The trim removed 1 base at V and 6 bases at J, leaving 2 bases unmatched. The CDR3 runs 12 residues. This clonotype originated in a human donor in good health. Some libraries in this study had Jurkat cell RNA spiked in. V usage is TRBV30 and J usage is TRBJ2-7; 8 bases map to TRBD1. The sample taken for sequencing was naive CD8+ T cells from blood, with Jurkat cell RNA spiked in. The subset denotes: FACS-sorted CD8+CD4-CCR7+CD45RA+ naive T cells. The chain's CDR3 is CAWSATGAEQYF. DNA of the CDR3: TGTGCCTGGAGTGCGACAGGGGCCGAGCAGTACTTC. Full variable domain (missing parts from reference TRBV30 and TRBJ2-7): SQTIHQWPATLVQPVGSPLSLECTVEGTSNPNLYWYRQAAGRGLQLLFYSVGIGQISSEVPQNLSASRPQDRQFILSSKKLLLSDSGFYLCAWSATGAEQYFGPGTRLTVT.